These 13 T cell receptor beta chains were all obtained from the same sample, sequenced in a study of PD-L1 blockade in urothelial cancer. Stated time point: pretreatment peripheral blood. The method was immunoSEQ multiplex PCR; TCRdb's version includes in-frame clones alone and lacks a portion of them. This table holds around 130,000 clones, about four fifths found once. Material: PBMCs, obtained around atezolizumab (anti-PD-L1) treatment. Receptors originate from a man aged 45-65 years with urothelial cancer.

Comment on this clone: This specimen includes other DNA sequences encoding the same CDR3. The J gene is TRBJ2-7, the V gene TRBV7-8; 12 positions match TRBD2. Germline values: CDR1 SGHVS, CDR2 FQNEAQ. Trimming cost V 5 bases and J 1 base; bases outside gene matches: 3. The CDR3 consists of 15 residues. CDR3 loop: CASSLGLAGSYEQYF. The CDR3 coding sequence is TGTGCCAGCAGCCTCGGACTAGCGGGATCCTACGAGCAGTACTTC.

The chain joins TRBV28 to TRBJ2-1, with 9 bases fitting TRBD1. CDR3 length: 16 amino acids. V gave up 5 bases and J gave up 5 bases; unmatched junction bases: 10. Germline V gene sequence: CDR1 MDHEN, CDR2 SYDVKM. Here the CDR3 reads CASSEYSGTGHNEQFF. CDR3 DNA sequence: TGTGCCAGCAGTGAGTACTCCGGGACAGGGCACAATGAGCAGTTCTTC.

This clone was picked up one time. The genes are TRBV10-3 and TRBJ1-1; 10 bases match TRBD1. The V and J ends lost 8 bases and 4 bases, in that order; junction bases with no gene match: 10. Germline V gene lookup returns CDR1 ENHRY and CDR2 SYGVKD. This CDR3 has 15 amino acids. This CDR3 is CAIRAGTGVITEAFF. The CDR3 bases are TGTGCCATCCGAGCCGGGACAGGGGTTATCACTGAAGCTTTCTTT.

V and J are TRBV28 and TRBJ2-7; 12 nucleotides align to TRBD1. Germline V gives CDR1 MDHEN, CDR2 SYDVKM. The CDR3 length is 17 residues. The ends lost 5 bases at V and 5 bases at J; junction bases unmatched: 13. The CDR3 region has the DNA TGTGCCAGCAGTCCTATAACCGGGACAGGGGGCCCCCACGAGCAGTACTTC. Protein: CASSPITGTGGPHEQYF.

This clone was seen a handful of times. This rearrangement joins TRBV30 to TRBJ2-2; perhaps TRBD1 as D (5 bases). The CDR3 extends over 14 amino acids. V was pared by 0 bases and J by 4 bases, with 9 bases between. Germline CDR1 and CDR2: GTSNPN and SVGIG (reference sequence). CDR3 sequence: CAWSVQGVTGELFF. CDR3 nucleotide sequence: TGTGCCTGGAGTGTACAAGGGGTCACCGGGGAGCTGTTTTTT.

V gene TRBV27 combines with J gene TRBJ2-6, with D possibly being TRBD2 (6 bases). There are 18 residues in the CDR3. Trimming removed 5 bases from V and 0 bases from J, with 17 bases in between. Germline V CDR1 and CDR2: MNHEY, SMNVEV (reference sequence). Here the CDR3 DNA reads TGTGCCAGCAGTCGGGAGCCGAACACCCTCTCTGGGGCCAACGTCCTGACTTTC. Protein: CASSREPNTLSGANVLTF.

V gene TRBV28 combines with J gene TRBJ1-5; 9 nucleotides agree with TRBD1. This CDR3 is built from 13 residues. Trimming cost V 10 bases and J 6 bases; bases outside gene matches: 7. The V gene's germline CDR1 is MDHEN and CDR2 SYDVKM. The CDR3: CATVQGAVQPQHF. Here the CDR3 DNA reads TGTGCCACCGTACAGGGGGCAGTTCAGCCCCAGCATTTT.

V gene TRBV12-5 combines with J gene TRBJ1-1; 10 bases match TRBD1. V lost 2 bases and J lost 3; bases outside the gene matches: 12. The germline V gene has CDR1 LGHNT and CDR2 FRNRAP. CDR3 length equals 18 residues. The CDR3 nucleotides read TGTGCTAGTGGTTTGTACCAAAGGACAGGGGGTTGGGACACTGAAGCTTTCTTT. It is translated as CASGLYQRTGGWDTEAFF. The whole variable domain, filled in from reference TRBV12-5 and TRBJ1-1, reads DARVTQTPRHKVTEMGQEVTMRCQPILGHNTVFWYRQTMMQGLELLAYFRNRAPLDDSGMPKDRFSAEMPDATLATLKIQPSEPRDSAVYFCASGLYQRTGGWDTEAFFGQGTRLTVV.

This CDR3 is CASSEPGGRNQPQHF. The CDR3 nucleotides are TGTGCCAGCAGTGAGCCCGGGGGTCGCAATCAGCCCCAGCATTTT. This chain uses TRBV2 with TRBJ1-5, with D perhaps TRBD1 (5 bases). The germline gives CDR1 SNHLY, CDR2 FYNNEI. Trimming stripped 3 bases from V and 2 bases from J, with 11 bases between. This CDR3 region has 15 residues.

This chain connects TRBV30 to TRBJ2-3, with 7 bases that match TRBD2. V gave up 5 bases and J gave up 9 bases; unmatched junction bases: 11. Germline CDR1 is GTSNPN and CDR2 is SVGIG (reference sequence). The CDR3 is 13 residues long. As DNA, the CDR3 is TGTGCCTGGCAAAGGGGAGGGTTTTTCACGCAGTATTTT. It is translated as CAWQRGGFFTQYF. The entire variable domain, with the rest obtained from reference TRBV30 and TRBJ2-3, is as follows: SQTIHQWPATLVQPVGSPLSLECTVEGTSNPNLYWYRQAAGRGLQLLFYSVGIGQISSEVPQNLSASRPQDRQFILSSKKLLLSDSGFYLCAWQRGGFFTQYFGPGTRLTVL.

The chain recombines TRBV27 with TRBJ1-1, with TRBD1 as a possible D gene (6 bases). Trimming removed 4 bases from V and 2 bases from J, with 11 bases in between. The germline gives CDR1 MNHEY, CDR2 SMNVEV (reference sequence). This CDR3 has 14 residues. CDR3 sequence (DNA): TGTGCCAGCAGTTACGGACAGAAAAACACTGAAGCTTTCTTT. This encodes CASSYGQKNTEAFF.

V usage is TRBV19 and J usage is TRBJ2-2, with 9 nucleotides matching TRBD2. This CDR3 region has 15 residues. With 5 bases clipped from V and 7 bases from J, the junction kept 8 bases outside the gene matches. Looked up from germline, CDR1 is LNHDA and CDR2 is SQIVND (reference sequence). The CDR3 coding sequence is TGTGCCAGTAGTTCTGGGACTAGCATTTTCGGGGAGCTGTTTTTT. Translated, it gives CASSSGTSIFGELFF.

V and J are TRBV9 and TRBJ2-3; TRBD2 aligns across 9 bases. The V and J ends lost 0 bases and 5 bases, in that order; junction bases with no gene match: 7. Germline values: CDR1 SGDLS, CDR2 YYNGEE. The CDR3 totals 16 residues. Here the CDR3 DNA reads TGTGCCAGCAGCGTAGTTGGTAGCGGGAGAGTAGATACGCAGTATTTT. Protein product: CASSVVGSGRVDTQYF.